Listed here is a single TCR beta chain. Its antigen is still unknown. V was pared by 2 bases and J by 5 bases, with 15 bases between. The CDR3 is 15 amino acids. The V gene's germline CDR1 is GTSNPN and CDR2 SVGIG (reference sequence). The data are from a study of CD8 T cells in Susac syndrome. Broader study findings: Clonal expansion did not appear in Susac syndrome CD4+ T cell repertoires. The study conceded that relatively few individuals underwent its TCR sequencing and HLA analysis.

Reverse transcription of roughly 0.5 to 1 ug RNA was carried out with random hexamers. TCRdb itself ran the immunoSEQ multiplex PCR reads through MiXCR, one entry per CDR3 protein. There are 150,000 to 160,000 distinct CDR3 sequences in the sample; about 95% occur only once, and 0.15% to 0.2% lies in the top ten. Sequenced material: CD4+ T cells from PBMCs. The V and J genes are TRBV30 and TRBJ2-2; either TRBD1 or TRBD2 may fit D (5 bases each). The TCR comes from a human donor with Susac syndrome. The CDR3 reads CAWSIGQGVTGELFF. DNA for the CDR3: TGTGCCTGGAGTATCGGGCAGGGAGTTACCGGGGAGCTGTTTTTT.